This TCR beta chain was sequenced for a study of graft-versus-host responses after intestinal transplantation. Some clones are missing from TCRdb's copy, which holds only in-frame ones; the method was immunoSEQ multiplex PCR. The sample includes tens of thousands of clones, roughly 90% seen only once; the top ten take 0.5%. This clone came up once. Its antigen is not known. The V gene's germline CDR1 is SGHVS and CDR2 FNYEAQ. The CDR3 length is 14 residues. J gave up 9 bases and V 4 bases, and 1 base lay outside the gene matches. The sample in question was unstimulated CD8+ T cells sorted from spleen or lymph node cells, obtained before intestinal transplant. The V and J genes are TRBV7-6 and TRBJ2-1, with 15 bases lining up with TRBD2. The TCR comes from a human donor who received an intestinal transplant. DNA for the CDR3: TGTGCCAGCAGCTGGACTAGCGGGAGGGTTGAGCAGTTCTTC. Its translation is CASSWTSGRVEQFF.